The 31 T cell receptor beta chains below were found in one sample sequenced in a study of shared clonotypes between healthy human individuals. Naive CD8 cells were CD45RO-negative, positively selected for CCR7, excluding terminally differentiated effector memory CD45RA+ cells. The data were produced by immunoSEQ multiplex PCR, yet TCRdb's version contains in-frame clones alone and is incomplete. The sample consists of about 2.1 million clones, 85% to 95% of them appearing once. Input material: naive CD8+ T cells from PBMCs. The origin of the receptors is a young man in good health. Some clones in this sample may be carry-over from other donors' samples.

This rearrangement joins TRBV13 to TRBJ1-2, with TRBD1 identical over 10 bases. With V trimmed by 3 bases and J by 3 bases, 4 bases remained unmatched. Per germline, CDR1 PRHDT and CDR2 FYEKMQ (reference sequence). This CDR3 has 15 residues. The CDR3 bases are TGTGCCAGCAGCTTCCGGGACAGGGGCCACTATGGCTACACCTTC. Encoded protein: CASSFRDRGHYGYTF.

This clone was observed a few times. The chain is built from TRBV2 and TRBJ1-1; possibly TRBD1 for D (6 bases). Trimming pared 8 bases from V and 4 bases from J, leaving 8 bases between. The CDR3 is made up of 11 amino acids. From germline, CDR1 is SNHLY and CDR2 FYNNEI. In DNA, the CDR3 is TGTGCCAGCGCCAGGGGCACTGAAGCTTTCTTT. Amino acid sequence: CASARGTEAFF.

This chain links TRBV2 with TRBJ2-1; 12 bases agree with TRBD2. The germline gives CDR1 SNHLY, CDR2 FYNNEI. The CDR3 has 18 residues. After removal of 6 bases from V and 1 base from J, the junction contained 10 bases not matched to a gene. In DNA, the CDR3 is TGTGCCAGCAGGCTGGGCCTAGCGGGAGGGCCATCCTACAATGAGCAGTTCTTC. Encoded protein: CASRLGLAGGPSYNEQFF. Full variable domain (rest looked up from reference TRBV2 and TRBJ2-1): EPEVTQTPSHQVTQMGQEVILRCVPISNHLYFYWYRQILGQKVEFLVSFYNNEISEKSEIFDDQFSVERPDGSNFTLKIRSTKLEDSAMYFCASRLGLAGGPSYNEQFFGPGTRLTVL.

The genes are TRBV25-1 and TRBJ1-4; 8 bases are a match to TRBD1. The V and J ends lost 3 bases and 6 bases, in that order; junction bases with no gene match: 3. CDR1 and CDR2 from the germline V gene are MGHDK and SYGVNS. The CDR3 sequence is 14 residues long. CDR3 DNA sequence: TGTGCCAGCAGTGAGGACAGGGTCCATGAAAAACTGTTTTTT. Translating gives CASSEDRVHEKLFF.

The V gene is TRBV28, the J gene TRBJ2-3; no clear D. Trimming took off 7 bases at V and 5 bases at J, with 7 bases between the two ends. CDR1 and CDR2 from the germline V gene are MDHEN and SYDVKM. The CDR3 is 11 residues long. The CDR3 bases are TGTGCCAGCACTGGTGGAGATACGCAGTATTTT. Its translation is CASTGGDTQYF.

This chain joins TRBV4-2 and TRBJ2-2; 13 bases are a match to TRBD2. V lost 3 bases, J lost 7 bases, and 5 bases stayed unmatched. This CDR3 spans 16 amino acids. Germline values: CDR1 LGHNA, CDR2 YNFKEQ. CDR3 amino acids: CASSQGLAGRVGELFF. The CDR3 DNA is TGTGCCAGCAGCCAGGGACTAGCGGGACGGGTCGGGGAGCTGTTTTTT.

The rearrangement uses TRBV19 and TRBJ2-5, with D perhaps TRBD2 (5 bases). CDR3 length: 15 residues. The V gene's germline CDR1 is LNHDA and CDR2 SQIVND (reference sequence). V lost 4 bases and J 1 base, leaving 13 bases between the germline ends. In nucleotides, the CDR3 is TGTGCCAGTAGTACCCTCGGGGAAGGCCAAGAGACCCAGTACTTC. Translated: CASSTLGEGQETQYF. The full variable domain, in which reference TRBV19 and TRBJ2-5 provide the parts outside the CDR3, is DGGITQSPKYLFRKEGQNVTLSCEQNLNHDAMYWYRQDPGQGLRLIYYSQIVNDFQKGDIAEGYSVSREKKESFPLTVTSAQKNPTAFYLCASSTLGEGQETQYFGPGTRLLVL.

The count of this clone is one. The rearrangement uses TRBV28 and TRBJ2-7, with D possibly being TRBD1 (5 bases). Germline V gene lookup returns CDR1 MDHEN and CDR2 SYDVKM. CDR3 length: 15 residues. The V and J ends lost 7 bases and 1 base respectively, with 17 bases between them. CDR3 bases: TGTGCCAGCAAAATTAGGGGTCCTCGTTCCTACGAGCAGTACTTC. It translates to CASKIRGPRSYEQYF.

V gene TRBV5-1 combines with J gene TRBJ2-2; unclear D gene. The germline V gene encodes CDR1 SGHRS and CDR2 YFSETQ. Trimming shortened V by 4 bases and J by 7 bases, and 26 bases separated the two germline ends. CDR3 size: 18 residues. The CDR3 region has the DNA TGCGCCAGCAGCGGAAAAACACAAGTAACAATATCTGTCGGGGAGCTGTTTTTT. Its translation is CASSGKTQVTISVGELFF.

The chain links TRBV27 to TRBJ2-3; D perhaps matches TRBD2 (5 bases). This CDR3 has 16 residues. V shed 3 bases and J shed 4 bases, with 17 bases lying between them. The germline CDR1 and CDR2 sequences are MNHEY and SMNVEV (reference sequence). DNA of the CDR3: TGTGCCAGCAGTTTTATCCTCGTTAGGACTGCAGATACGCAGTATTTT. Translation: CASSFILVRTADTQYF.

The chain recombines TRBV6-5 with TRBJ2-1; a possible D gene is TRBD1 (5 bases). Trimming removed 6 bases from V and 2 bases from J, with 14 bases in between. The CDR3 totals 15 residues. CDR1 is MNHEY, CDR2 SVGAGI, per germline. This CDR3 reads CASSQGRAPYNEQFF. CDR3 in DNA: TGTGCCAGCAGCCAGGGCAGGGCCCCCTACAATGAGCAGTTCTTC.

The chain joins TRBV5-1 to TRBJ1-1; TRBD1 matches 7 bases. Germline-derived CDR1 and CDR2 are SGHRS and YFSETQ. The CDR3 has 14 amino acids. J was trimmed by 0 bases and V by 6 bases; bases with no gene match: 5. The CDR3 is CASTHRGLNTEAFF. The CDR3 coding sequence is TGCGCCAGCACACACAGGGGACTGAACACTGAAGCTTTCTTT.

This clone was recorded only once. This same CDR3 is encoded by further DNA sequences in the sample. This chain links TRBV11-2 with TRBJ2-5; D is unresolved. This CDR3 region has 11 residues. The germline V gene has CDR1 SGHAT and CDR2 FQNNGV. V was cut by 3 bases and J by 5 bases, with 4 bases left in between. The DNA of the CDR3 is TGTGCCAGCAGCTTGCTGGAGACCCAGTACTTC. Its protein is CASSLLETQYF.

A word on this clone: One junction end does not reproduce the germline sequence, and a read error may be involved. The CDR3 nucleotides are TGCGCCAGCAGCCCCGGGACAGAGGGCACTGAAGCTTTCTTT. Its translation: CASSPGTEGTEAFF. The chain combines TRBV13 with TRBJ1-1; 7 bases line up with TRBD1. The CDR3 runs to 14 residues. The germline gives CDR1 PRHDT, CDR2 FYEKMQ (reference sequence).

This clone was recorded only once. The chain is built from TRBV28 and TRBJ2-1, with D perhaps matching TRBD1 or TRBD2 (6 bases each). Per germline, CDR1 MDHEN and CDR2 SYDVKM. The CDR3 runs 18 residues. V dropped 2 bases and J dropped 2 bases, with 19 bases sitting between them. Here the CDR3 reads CASSLKGGRAWPYNEQFF. CDR3 nucleotides: TGTGCCAGCAGTTTAAAGGGGGGACGAGCGTGGCCCTACAATGAGCAGTTCTTC.

The V call is TRBV5-8, the J call TRBJ1-1; a possible D gene is TRBD1 (6 bases). The CDR3 length is 15 residues. Germline V lookup: CDR1 SGHTS, CDR2 YDEGEE. V dropped 3 bases and J dropped 1 base, with 13 bases sitting between them. CDR3 sequence (DNA): TGTGCCAGCAGCTCCCTGGGGACACAGAACACTGAAGCTTTCTTT. This encodes CASSSLGTQNTEAFF.

The chain employs TRBV28 and TRBJ1-1, with D possibly being TRBD1 (6 bases). The germline V and J ends were trimmed by 5 bases and 8 bases, with 9 bases remaining between them. This CDR3 region has 11 residues. Germline V gene sequence: CDR1 MDHEN, CDR2 SYDVKM. The CDR3 is CASSGGLEAFF. CDR3 DNA sequence: TGTGCCAGCAGTGGGGGGCTAGAAGCTTTCTTT.

The V gene is TRBV4-1, the J gene TRBJ1-3; no clear D gene. CDR3 size: 15 residues. V was pared by 1 base and J by 4 bases, with 11 bases between. Germline loops: CDR1 MGHRA, CDR2 YSYEKL. The CDR3 here is CASSQVGVGGNTIYF. CDR3 coding DNA: TGCGCCAGCAGCCAAGTTGGGGTGGGGGGAAACACCATATATTTT.

The chain carries TRBV27 and TRBJ2-1; TRBD2 aligns across 8 bases. This CDR3 spans 17 amino acids. V gave up 0 bases and J gave up 1 base; unmatched junction bases: 5. CDR1 and CDR2 (germline): MNHEY, SMNVEV (reference sequence). The CDR3 protein is CASSLSNSGRSYNEQFF. In nucleotides, the CDR3 is TGTGCCAGCAGTTTATCGAACAGCGGGAGATCCTACAATGAGCAGTTCTTC.

This clone is a singleton in its sample. The chain uses TRBV6-5 and TRBJ1-2; D gene unclear. Per the germline V gene, CDR1 is MNHEY and CDR2 is SVGAGI. CDR3 length equals 12 residues. The V and J ends lost 6 bases and 8 bases respectively, with 13 bases between them. CDR3 in DNA: TGTGCCAGCAGCCCCGGGATTGACGGCTACACCTTC. This sequence encodes CASSPGIDGYTF.

The chain uses TRBV19 and TRBJ2-7; 8 bases are shared with TRBD1. Germline loops: CDR1 LNHDA, CDR2 SQIVND (reference sequence). With V trimmed by 5 bases and J by 6 bases, 12 bases remained unmatched. This CDR3 region has 15 residues. CDR3 bases: TGTGCCAGTAGTTTCGGGCAGGGGGCATTTCGCGAGCAGTACTTC. Translation: CASSFGQGAFREQYF.

The V call is TRBV5-1, the J call TRBJ2-5; D might be TRBD1 (5 bases). The end of the DNA is better explained by TRBJ2-7, so the J call may be wrong. The CDR3 is made up of 15 amino acids. The V gene's germline CDR1 is SGHRS and CDR2 YFSETQ. CDR3 residues: CASSPQGRDSYEQYF. The CDR3 coding sequence is TGCGCCAGCAGCCCCCAAGGCAGGGATTCCTACGAGCAGTACTTC.

The chain is built from TRBV5-6 and TRBJ2-1; D is possibly TRBD1 or TRBD2 (7 bases each). CDR1 and CDR2 from the germline V gene are SGHDT and YYEEEE. The CDR3 has 15 residues. V was pared by 7 bases and J by 2 bases, with 16 bases between. DNA of the CDR3: TGTGCCAGCCAGGGGGGGAGGTTTGCCTACAATGAGCAGTTCTTC. Residues: CASQGGRFAYNEQFF.

The rearrangement links TRBV27 to TRBJ2-7; TRBD2 matches at 10 bases. The CDR3 is 16 residues long. J was trimmed by 7 bases and V by 3 bases; bases with no gene match: 12. Per the germline V gene, CDR1 is MNHEY and CDR2 is SMNVEV (reference sequence). The chain's CDR3 is CASSFSAQRGGGEQYF. CDR3 nucleotides: TGTGCCAGCAGTTTTTCCGCCCAGCGGGGGGGTGGAGAGCAGTACTTC.

As for this clone: The junction and the germline gene differ at one end; a read error may be behind it. V is TRBV7-8 and J is TRBJ2-3, with 8 bases fitting TRBD1. The CDR3 loop spans 15 amino acids. Germline V gene data show CDR1 as SGHVS and CDR2 as FQNEAQ. This chain's CDR3 is CASSLVHRGDRSTNF. The DNA for the CDR3 is TGTGCCAGCAGCTTAGTCCACCGCGGGGACAGGTCCACCAATTTT.

This clone was seen once. The junction and the germline gene differ at one end; a read error may be behind it. The gene calls are TRBV5-1 and TRBJ2-2; TRBD2 matches 7 bases. Germline-derived CDR1 and CDR2 are SGHRS and YFSETQ. The CDR3 spans 14 residues. Written as DNA, the CDR3 is TGCGCCAGCAGTTTGGGAGGGGACGCCGGGGAGCTGTTTTTT. Protein: CASSLGGDAGELFF.

The chain couples TRBV7-8 to TRBJ2-7; 11 nucleotides line up with TRBD2. Germline V gives CDR1 SGHVS, CDR2 FQNEAQ. This CDR3 is 15 amino acids long. V lost 3 bases to trimming and J lost 2 bases; unmatched junction nucleotides: 3. The CDR3 DNA follows: TGTGCCAGCAGCTTGGGACTAGCGGAGGCCTACGAGCAGTACTTC. Translating it yields CASSLGLAEAYEQYF.

The V call is TRBV28, the J call TRBJ1-1, with TRBD1 matching over 7 bases. V was clipped by 6 bases and J by 4 bases; unmatched bases: 5. CDR1 and CDR2 (germline): MDHEN, SYDVKM. This CDR3 has 13 amino acids. This CDR3 is CASSYNRGTEAFF. The CDR3, as DNA: TGTGCCAGCAGCTATAACAGGGGCACTGAAGCTTTCTTT.

The chain is built from TRBV7-9 and TRBJ2-3; maybe TRBD2 (7 bases). Germline values: CDR1 SEHNR, CDR2 FQNEAQ (reference sequence). V shed 6 bases and J shed 2 bases, with 15 bases lying between them. This CDR3 has 15 amino acids. The CDR3 reads CASSPPGGATDTQYF. CDR3 DNA: TGTGCCAGCAGTCCGCCGGGGGGCGCCACAGATACGCAGTATTTT.

The rearrangement uses TRBV7-6 and TRBJ2-3, with TRBD2 identical over 13 bases. This CDR3 region has 18 residues. The ends lost 0 bases at V and 4 bases at J; junction bases unmatched: 7. Germline V gene sequence: CDR1 SGHVS, CDR2 FNYEAQ. CDR3 residues: CASSLATTSGRPSDTQYF. DNA of the CDR3: TGTGCCAGCAGCTTAGCGACGACTAGCGGGAGGCCCTCAGATACGCAGTATTTT. The full variable domain, completed using reference TRBV7-6 and TRBJ2-3, is GAGVSQSPRYKVTKRGQDVALRCDPISGHVSLYWYRQALGQGPEFLTYFNYEAQQDKSGLPNDRFSAERPEGSISTLTIQRTEQRDSAMYRCASSLATTSGRPSDTQYFGPGTRLTVL.

The chain has TRBV11-2 and TRBJ2-2; TRBD1 matches at 8 bases. The CDR3 consists of 15 residues. J gave up 4 bases and V 5 bases, and 6 bases lay outside the gene matches. The germline gives CDR1 SGHAT, CDR2 FQNNGV. CDR3 protein: CASSKRQGPTGELFF. The CDR3 DNA is TGTGCCAGCAGCAAGCGACAGGGGCCCACCGGGGAGCTGTTTTTT.